Described below is a single T cell receptor beta chain sequence and its context. Its specificity is not known. The source of the sample is a study of T cells expressing NK-cell markers. Study-level information: CD3+CD56+NKG2C+, CD3+CD56+NKG2C- and CD3+CD56-NKG2C+ T cells, once sorted, supplied the TCR beta repertoires. There were seven HCMV-seropositive donors and one seronegative donor among the eight sequenced. Study findings and constraints: About 1.0-8% of CD8+ T cells in a handful of donors belonged to dominant NKG2C+ clonotypes.

The CDR3 length is 15 residues. Germline lookup yields CDR1 SEHNR and CDR2 FQNEAQ (reference sequence). Libraries used 5'RACE template switching adding universal primer site and UMIs. Following a re-call of the 5' RACE reads, TCRdb has one entry per CDR3 protein and lacks DNA. The clone table shows 500,000 to 700,000 distinct CDR3 sequences, with the ten largest holding under 4.5%. The source of this sequence is a man aged 18 to 29 in good health. Sequencing used blood T cells: a sorted CD56 or NKG2C T cell subset, CD4+ or CD8+ T cells, or bulk PBMC T cells (not recorded which). This chain connects TRBV7-9 to TRBJ2-7; TCRdb selects TRBD1, and the lack of DNA leaves this call unchecked. The CDR3 reads CASSLTKDRAYEQYF.